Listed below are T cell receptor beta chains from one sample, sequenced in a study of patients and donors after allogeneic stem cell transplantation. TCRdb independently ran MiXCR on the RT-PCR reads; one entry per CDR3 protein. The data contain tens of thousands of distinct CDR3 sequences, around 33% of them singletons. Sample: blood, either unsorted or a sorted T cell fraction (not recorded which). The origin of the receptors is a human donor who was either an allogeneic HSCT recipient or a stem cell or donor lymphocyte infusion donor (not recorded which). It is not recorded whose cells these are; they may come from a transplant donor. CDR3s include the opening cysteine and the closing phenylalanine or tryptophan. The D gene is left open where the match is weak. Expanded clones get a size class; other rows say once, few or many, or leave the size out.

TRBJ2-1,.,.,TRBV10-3,TGTGCCACCCACGACCAGAGCTCCTACAATGAGCAGTTCTTC,CATHDQSSYNEQFF
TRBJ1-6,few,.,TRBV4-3,TGCGCCAGCAGCCAAGGTCCTAATAATTCACCCCTCCACTTT,CASSQGPNNSPLHF
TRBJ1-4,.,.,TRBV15,TGTGCCACCAGCAGAGATTTGGGGGTTAATGAAAAACTGTTTTTT,CATSRDLGVNEKLFF
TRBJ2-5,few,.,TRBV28,TGTGCCAGCAGTTTGTGGAGACAGGAGGTGGAGACCCAGTACTTC,CASSLWRQEVETQYF
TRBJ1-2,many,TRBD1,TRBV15,TGTGCCACCAGCAGAGTGGGGACAGGGGGCATTAACTATGGCTACACCTTC,CATSRVGTGGINYGYTF
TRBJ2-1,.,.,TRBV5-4,TGTGCCAGCAGTTCGGGCGGTGACATCAATGAGCAGTTCTTC,CASSSGGDINEQFF
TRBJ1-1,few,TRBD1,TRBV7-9,TGTGCCAGCAGCCCCTCCGGGACAGAAAACACTGAAGCTTTCTTT,CASSPSGTENTEAFF
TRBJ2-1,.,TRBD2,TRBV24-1,TGTGCCACCAGTGATTTGTCAGGCGGGGGAAACAATGAGCAGTTCTTC,CATSDLSGGGNNEQFF
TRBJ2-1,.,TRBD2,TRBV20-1,TGCAGTGCTAGCGACCTGGCGGGAGCCGAGGATGAGCAGTTCTTC,CSASDLAGAEDEQFF
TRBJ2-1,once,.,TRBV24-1,TGTGCCACCAGTGCCCGCCGGGACCTAGCTTACAATGAGCAGTTCTTC,CATSARRDLAYNEQFF
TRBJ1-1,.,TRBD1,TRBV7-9,TGTGCCGCCCCGGGACAGACTAACACTGAAGCTTTCTTT,CAAPGQTNTEAFF
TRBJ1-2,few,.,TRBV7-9,TGTGCCAGCAGCTTGTTACCGGCACTAAACTATGGCTACACCTTC,CASSLLPALNYGYTF
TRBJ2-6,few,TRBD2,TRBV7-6,TGTGCCAGCAGCTTAGCAACCGCGGGGGCTGGGGCCAACGTCCTGACTTTC,CASSLATAGAGANVLTF
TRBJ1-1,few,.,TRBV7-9,TGTGCCAGCAGCATAGAATTGGGGAACACTGAAGCTTTCTTT,CASSIELGNTEAFF
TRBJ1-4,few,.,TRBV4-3,TGCGCCAGCAGCCCCCGGGACAATACGGCAACTAATGAAAAACTGTTTTTT,CASSPRDNTATNEKLFF
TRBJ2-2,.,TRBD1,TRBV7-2,TGTGCCAGCAGCCCTACAGGGGGCACCGGGGAGCTGTTTTTT,CASSPTGGTGELFF
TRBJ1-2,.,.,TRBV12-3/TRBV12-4,TGTGCCACGCGGAGGGATACTTGGGGCTACACCTTC,CATRRDTWGYTF
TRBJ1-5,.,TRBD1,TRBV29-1,TGCAGCGTTGGACAGGGGGAAGGGCAGCCCCAGCATTTT,CSVGQGEGQPQHF
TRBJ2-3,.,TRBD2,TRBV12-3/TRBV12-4,TGTGCCAGCAGCTTACCAGCGGGGAGGGATACGCAGTATTTT,CASSLPAGRDTQYF
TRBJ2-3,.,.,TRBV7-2,TGTGCCAGCAGCTTATGGAGCACAGATACGCAGTATTTT,CASSLWSTDTQYF
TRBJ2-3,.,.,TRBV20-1,TGCAGTGCCGGACTCGTGACCACAGATACGCAGTATTTT,CSAGLVTTDTQYF
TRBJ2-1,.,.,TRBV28,TGTGCCAGCAGCTTGAACAGTGTGCTCTCCTACAATGAGCAGTTCTTC,CASSLNSVLSYNEQFF
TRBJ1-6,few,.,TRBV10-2,TGCGCCAGTGCGGTGACAGGCGTTCCGTCCCTCCACTTT,CASAVTGVPSLHF
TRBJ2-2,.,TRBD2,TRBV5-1,TGCGCCAGCAGCTCGTTAGCGGGTTCGAACACCGGGGAGCTGTTTTTT,CASSSLAGSNTGELFF
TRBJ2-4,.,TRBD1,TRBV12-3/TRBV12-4,TGTGCCAGCAGCCCTGCTTGGGACAGGGAATCTGTTCAGTACTTC,CASSPAWDRESVQYF
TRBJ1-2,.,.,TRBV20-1,TGCAGTGCCGACCTTGCGGGCAGAGATGGCTACACCTTC,CSADLAGRDGYTF
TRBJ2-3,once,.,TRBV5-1,TGCGCCAGCAGCTTGGGTCAACCGGCCACAGATACGCAGTATTTT,CASSLGQPATDTQYF
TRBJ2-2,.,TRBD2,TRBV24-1,TGTGCCACCAGTGATTTGCGCGGACTAGCGGGAAACACCGGGGAGCTGTTTTTT,CATSDLRGLAGNTGELFF
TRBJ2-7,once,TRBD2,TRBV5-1,TGCGCCAGCAGATCGCTAACTAGCGGTCAGGGCGAGCAGTACTTC,CASRSLTSGQGEQYF
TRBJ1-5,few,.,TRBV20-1,TGCAGTGCTAGAGATATGGCGGGGGGCAATCAGCCCCAGCATTTT,CSARDMAGGNQPQHF
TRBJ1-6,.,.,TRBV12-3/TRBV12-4,TGTGCCAGCAGTTTCCTCGACAATTCACCCCTCCACTTT,CASSFLDNSPLHF
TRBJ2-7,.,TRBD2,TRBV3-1,TGTGCCAGCAGAACTAGCGGCCCCGCCTACGAGCAGTACTTC,CASRTSGPAYEQYF
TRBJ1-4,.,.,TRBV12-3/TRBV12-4,TGTGCCAGCAGTCCGCAGGGTCTTAATGAAAAACTGTTTTTT,CASSPQGLNEKLFF
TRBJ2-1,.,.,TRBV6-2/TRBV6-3,TGTGCCAGCAGTCCCGGCGGCAGTCGGTACAATGAGCAGTTCTTC,CASSPGGSRYNEQFF
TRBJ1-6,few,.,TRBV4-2,TGTGCCAGCAGCCAACCGCCGGGTGGCTCCTATAATTCACCCCTCCACTTT,CASSQPPGGSYNSPLHF
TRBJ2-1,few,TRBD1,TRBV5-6,TGTGCCAGCAGCGGCCGGGACAGGGGATACAATGAGCAGTTCTTC,CASSGRDRGYNEQFF
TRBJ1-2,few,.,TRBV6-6,TGTGCCAGCAGTGCACAGGGAGATGGCTACACCTTC,CASSAQGDGYTF
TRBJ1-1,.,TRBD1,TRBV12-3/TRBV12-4,TGTGCCAGCAGTCCGACAGGGGTGAACACTGAAGCTTTCTTT,CASSPTGVNTEAFF
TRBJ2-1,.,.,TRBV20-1,TGCAGTGCTAGAGAGTTTTTTTCTAGCGCAACCTACAATGAGCAGTTCTTC,CSAREFFSSATYNEQFF
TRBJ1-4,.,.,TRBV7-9,TGTGCCAGCAGCTTCAGGGAACTGGGAGAAAAACTGTTTTTT,CASSFRELGEKLFF
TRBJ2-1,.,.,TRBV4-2,TGTGCCAGCAGCCAAGAAGATGAGCAGTTCTTC,CASSQEDEQFF
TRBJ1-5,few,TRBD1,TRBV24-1,TGTGCCACCGGGACAGGGCTACGCAATCAGCCCCAGCATTTT,CATGTGLRNQPQHF
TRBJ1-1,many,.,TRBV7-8,TGTGCCAGCAGCTTAGGGGAGGGGAGAACTGAAGCTTTCTTT,CASSLGEGRTEAFF
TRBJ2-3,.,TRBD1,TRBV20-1,TGCAGTGCTCTGGGACAGGGGCTTCGGGAGAAGATAGGGGATACGCAGTATTTT,CSALGQGLREKIGDTQYF
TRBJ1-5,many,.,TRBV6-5,TGTGCCAGCAGTTACAGGGTTGACAATCAGCCCCAGCATTTT,CASSYRVDNQPQHF
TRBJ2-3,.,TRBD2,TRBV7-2,TGTGCCAGCAGCACAAGCGGGACTAGCACAGATACGCAGTATTTT,CASSTSGTSTDTQYF
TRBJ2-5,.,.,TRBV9,TGTGCCAGCAGTCCCTGGGGGGCCGGGGAGACCCAGTACTTC,CASSPWGAGETQYF
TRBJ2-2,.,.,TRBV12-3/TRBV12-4,TGTGCCAGCAGTTATACAGGGAAGAACACCGGGGAGCTGTTTTTT,CASSYTGKNTGELFF
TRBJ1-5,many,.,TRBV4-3,TGCGCCAGCAGCCAAGAAGTCAATCAGCCCCAGCATTTT,CASSQEVNQPQHF
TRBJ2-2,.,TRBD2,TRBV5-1,TGCGCCAGCAGCCGGCGGACTAGCGGGGGCCTGAACACCGGGGAGCTGTTTTTT,CASSRRTSGGLNTGELFF
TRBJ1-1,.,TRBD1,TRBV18,TGTGCCAGCTCACCAACCACCGACAGGGGTAACACTGAAGCTTTCTTT,CASSPTTDRGNTEAFF
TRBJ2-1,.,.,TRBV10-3,TGTGCCATCAGTGACCCCCGGGGGCAGGATGACTACAATGAGCAGTTCTTC,CAISDPRGQDDYNEQFF